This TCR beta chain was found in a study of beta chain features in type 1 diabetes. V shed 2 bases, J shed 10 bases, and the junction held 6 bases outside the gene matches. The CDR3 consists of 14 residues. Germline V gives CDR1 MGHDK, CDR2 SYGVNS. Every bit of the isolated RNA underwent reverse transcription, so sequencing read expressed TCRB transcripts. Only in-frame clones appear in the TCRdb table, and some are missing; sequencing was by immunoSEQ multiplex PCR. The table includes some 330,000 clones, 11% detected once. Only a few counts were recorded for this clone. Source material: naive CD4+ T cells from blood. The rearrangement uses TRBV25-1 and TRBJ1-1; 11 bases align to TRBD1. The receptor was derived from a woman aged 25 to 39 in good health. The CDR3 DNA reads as TGTGCCAGCAGTGAAGATGGACAGGGGGCTGCAGCTTTCTTT. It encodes CASSEDGQGAAAFF. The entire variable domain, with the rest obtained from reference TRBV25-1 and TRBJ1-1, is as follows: EADIYQTPRYLVIGTGKKITLECSQTMGHDKMYWYQQDPGMELHLIHYSYGVNSTEKGDLSSESTVSRIRTEHFPLTLESARPSHTSQYLCASSEDGQGAAAFFGQGTRLTVV.